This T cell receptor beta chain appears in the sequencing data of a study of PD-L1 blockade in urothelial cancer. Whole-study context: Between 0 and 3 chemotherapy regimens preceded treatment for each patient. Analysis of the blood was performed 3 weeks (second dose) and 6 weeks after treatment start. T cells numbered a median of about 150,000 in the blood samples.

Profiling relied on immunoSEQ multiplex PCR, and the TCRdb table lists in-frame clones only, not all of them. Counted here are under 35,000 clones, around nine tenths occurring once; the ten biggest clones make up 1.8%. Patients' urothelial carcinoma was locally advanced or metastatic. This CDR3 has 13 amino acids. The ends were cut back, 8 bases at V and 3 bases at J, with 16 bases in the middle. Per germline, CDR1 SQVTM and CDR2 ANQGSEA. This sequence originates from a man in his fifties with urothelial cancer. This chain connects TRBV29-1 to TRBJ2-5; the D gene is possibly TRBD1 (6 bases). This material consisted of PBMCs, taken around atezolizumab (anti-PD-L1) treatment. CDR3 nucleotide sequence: TGCAGCATGAGAAGGGCAGGGGAAGAGACCCAGTACTTC. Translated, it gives CSMRRAGEETQYF.